Presented here are 3 T cell receptor beta chains from one specimen sequenced in a study of blood T cell repertoires in COVID-19. Clones were sequenced by immunoSEQ multiplex PCR, and TCRdb holds only the in-frame ones, with some missing. Of just over 95,000 clones in the sample, around nine tenths were seen once. Specimen: peripheral blood. The source is a human donor in a cohort sampled during active COVID-19.

This chain uses TRBV4-1 with TRBJ1-1, with D uncertain. V lost 0 bases and J 4 bases, leaving 15 bases between the germline ends. The CDR3 runs to 16 residues. Germline values: CDR1 MGHRA, CDR2 YSYEKL. CDR3 in amino acids: CASSQDGPNGGTEAFF. As DNA, the CDR3 is TGCGCCAGCAGCCAAGATGGTCCGAACGGAGGCACTGAAGCTTTCTTT.

The V and J genes are TRBV3-1 (or the pseudogene TRBV3-2) and TRBJ2-3; 7 bases map to TRBD2. The CDR3 has 18 residues. Germline loops: CDR1 LGHDT, CDR2 YNNKEL (reference sequence). The V segment lost 0 bases and the J segment 0 bases; nucleotides outside the gene matches: 9. CDR3 DNA sequence: TGTGCCAGCAGCCAAGATTGCGCGGAGCGGGGTAGCACAGATACGCAGTATTTT. This codes for CASSQDCAERGSTDTQYF.

CDR3 region: CASSEQWGGLNYGYTF. CDR3 DNA sequence: TGTGCCAGCAGCGAGCAGTGGGGGGGGCTTAACTATGGCTACACCTTC. This sequence joins TRBV3-1 (or the pseudogene TRBV3-2) and TRBJ1-2; tentatively, D is TRBD1 (6 bases). Germline-derived CDR1 and CDR2 are LGHDT and YNNKEL (reference sequence). The CDR3 spans 16 residues. V was clipped by 5 bases and J by 1 base, with 17 bases between them.